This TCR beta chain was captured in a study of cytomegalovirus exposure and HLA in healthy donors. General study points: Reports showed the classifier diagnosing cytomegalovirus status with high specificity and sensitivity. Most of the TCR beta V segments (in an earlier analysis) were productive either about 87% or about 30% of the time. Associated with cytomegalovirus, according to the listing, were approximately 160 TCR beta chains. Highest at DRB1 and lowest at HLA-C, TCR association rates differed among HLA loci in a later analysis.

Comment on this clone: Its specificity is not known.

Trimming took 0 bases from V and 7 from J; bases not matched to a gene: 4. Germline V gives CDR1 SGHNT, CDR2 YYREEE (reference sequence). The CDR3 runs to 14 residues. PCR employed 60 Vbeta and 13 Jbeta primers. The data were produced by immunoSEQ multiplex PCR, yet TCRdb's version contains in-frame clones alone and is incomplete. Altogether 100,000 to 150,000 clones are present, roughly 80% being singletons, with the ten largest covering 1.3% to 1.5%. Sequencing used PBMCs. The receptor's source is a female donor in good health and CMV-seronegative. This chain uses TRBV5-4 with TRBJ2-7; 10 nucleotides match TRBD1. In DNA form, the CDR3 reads TGTGCCAGCAGCTTGGGGACAGGGGGGAATGAGCAGTACTTC. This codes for CASSLGTGGNEQYF.